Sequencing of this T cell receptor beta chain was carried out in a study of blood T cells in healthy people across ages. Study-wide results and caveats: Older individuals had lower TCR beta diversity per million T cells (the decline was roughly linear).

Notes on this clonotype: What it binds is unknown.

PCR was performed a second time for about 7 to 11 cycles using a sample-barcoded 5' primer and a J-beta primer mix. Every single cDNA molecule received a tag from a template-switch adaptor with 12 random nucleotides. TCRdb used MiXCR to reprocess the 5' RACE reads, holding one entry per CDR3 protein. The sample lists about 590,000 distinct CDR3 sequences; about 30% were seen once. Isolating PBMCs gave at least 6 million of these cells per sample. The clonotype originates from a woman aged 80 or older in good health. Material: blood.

The CDR3 loop reads CASSFAGAPNEKLFF. The CDR3 nucleotides read TGTGCCAGCAGCTTCGCAGGGGCCCCTAATGAAAAACTGTTTTTT. V gene TRBV7-2 combines with J gene TRBJ1-4; D might be TRBD1 (6 bases). The germline V and J ends were trimmed by 3 bases and 3 bases, with 11 bases remaining between them. Looked up from germline, CDR1 is SGHTA and CDR2 is FQGNSA. This CDR3 has 15 residues.